The entry below gives a single TCR beta chain sequence along with its context. This sample was taken from a study of Ad26.COV2.S vaccination and SARS-CoV-2 variants. Assay: immunoSEQ multiplex PCR; the TCRdb copy retains only in-frame clones and omits some. The data contain 300,000 to 350,000 clones, about 86% of them singletons. Per germline, CDR1 MGHRA and CDR2 YSYEKL. The CDR3 sequence is 17 residues long. Between the trimmed V and J ends, which lost 0 bases and 0 bases, there was a span of 12 bases. Documented treatment: about 20 received Ad26.COV2.S at low or high dose, single or two shots; roughly five received placebo; per-sample allocation not given. Day 63 following the first vaccine or placebo injection was when the samples were taken.

The sample here was peripheral blood, taken in a trial of Ad26.COV2.S vaccine versus placebo. This chain uses TRBV4-1 with TRBJ1-3, with D unresolved. This sequence was found in a person between 18 and 65 years old who received the Ad26.COV2.S COVID-19 vaccine or a placebo. CDR3 in DNA: TGCGCCAGCAGCCAAGAGAATCCACAGAGCTCTGGAAACACCATATATTTT. It encodes CASSQENPQSSGNTIYF.